This TCR beta chain is from a study of blood T cell repertoires in COVID-19. About the study: Samples representing acute and convalescent COVID-19 were sourced from the United States, Italy and Spain. Sources were T cells, B-cell-depleted T cells, or PBMCs; the material itself was cDNA or gDNA.

The ends were cut back, 3 bases at V and 1 base at J, with 6 bases in the middle. The germline V gene has CDR1 SGHVS and CDR2 FQNEAQ. This CDR3 has 14 residues. Seattle participants joined during active infection and were tracked over time. Profiling relied on immunoSEQ multiplex PCR, and the TCRdb table lists in-frame clones only, not all of them. The table lists some 240,000 clones, 65% to 90% of them singletons, with about 2.4% in the top ten. This clone was counted a single time. This TCR came from a woman between 65 and 79 years old with COVID-19, enrolled during active disease. Sequencing was carried out using peripheral blood. V usage is TRBV7-8 and J usage is TRBJ2-2; D is unresolved. DNA of the CDR3: TGTGCCAGCAGCTTTAGAGTGAACACCGGGGAGCTGTTTTTT. Protein sequence: CASSFRVNTGELFF.